The clone carrying this T cell receptor (beta chain) was detected ten times or more. What it binds is unknown. Diagnosis of hyperthyroidism was new in patients aged 18 to 65, and its duration was under 2 months. Fresh peripheral blood, about 9.3 ml, yielded the PBMCs. The V gene lost 5 bases and the J gene lost 6 bases, with 17 bases spanning the gap. The CDR3 has 15 amino acids. Germline V lookup: CDR1 MNHEY, CDR2 SMNVEV (reference sequence). The data derive from a study of T cells in Graves' hyperthyroidism and ophthalmopathy. Study results and caveats: Ophthalmopathy was identified by the model a median approximately 6.9 months ahead of onset. The blood repertoire included most of the expanded thyroid clonotypes above 0.001.

Amplification of TCR beta CDR3 regions used RNA as the template. The TCR CDR3 first-round RT-PCR relied on the HTBI primer set. TCRdb redid the calling of the multiplex PCR reads with MiXCR, one entry per CDR3 protein. The sample yields fewer than 550,000 distinct CDR3 sequences, around 14% seen once. The clonotype comes from a young woman with Graves' hyperthyroidism. Material: blood. The chain recombines TRBV27 with TRBJ1-3, with D unresolved. CDR3 region: CASSPRASAPNTIYF. In DNA, the CDR3 is TGTGCCAGCAGTCCCCGCGCTTCCGCCCCAAACACCATATATTTT.